Below, 10 T cell receptor beta chains from the same sample are listed, as sequenced in a study of neurological immune-mediated disorders (dated by TCRdb to about 2019). The protocol used for the library was 5' RACE. Sequenced on an Illumina HiSeq 2500. The public reads were reprocessed in TCRdb via fastp at Q25 and MiXCR, keeping in-frame beta chains. Identical CDR3 proteins give one entry, which carries the most common genes and DNA. For this sample there are 55,000 to 75,000 distinct CDR3 sequences; about 2.5% appear just once. The top ten hold around 3% of the sample. The sample comprised PBMCs. The source of these receptors is a man aged 50-59 years with multiple sclerosis.

This clonotype was seen at least ten times. CDR3: CASSTDASGAFF. CDR3 coding DNA: TGTGCCAGCAGTACCGACGCATCGGGAGCTTTCTTT. This sequence joins TRBV7-9 and TRBJ1-1; D call uncertain. V lost 6 bases and J lost 10, with 15 bases in between. The CDR3 consists of 12 residues. CDR1 and CDR2 from the germline V gene are SEHNR and FQNEAQ (reference sequence).

This clonotype was observed many times. The chain couples TRBV4-1 to TRBJ2-1, with TRBD2 identical over 7 bases. Trimming at V came to 6 bases and at J to 3 bases, leaving 14 bases not matched to a gene. CDR1 and CDR2 from the germline V gene are MGHRA and YSYEKL. This CDR3 spans 17 amino acids. CDR3 loop: CASSSPGAGSIYNEQFF. DNA for the CDR3: TGCGCCAGCAGTAGCCCTGGAGCGGGGTCCATCTACAATGAGCAGTTCTTC.

This clonotype was seen many times. The gene calls are TRBV2 and TRBJ2-7, with 9 bases fitting TRBD1. Germline lookup yields CDR1 SNHLY and CDR2 FYNNEI. The CDR3 has 13 residues. J lost 4 bases, V lost 7 bases, and 5 bases had no gene match. This chain's CDR3 is CASIRTGEYEQYF. In DNA form, the CDR3 reads TGTGCCAGCATTAGGACAGGGGAGTACGAGCAGTACTTC.

In this sample, this clonotype turned up many times. The chain combines TRBV20-1 with TRBJ2-5, with TRBD2 matching 8 bases. The CDR3 spans 13 residues. Germline V gene data show CDR1 as DFQATT and CDR2 as SNEGSKA (reference sequence). V lost 3 bases to trimming and J lost 5 bases; unmatched junction nucleotides: 5. The CDR3 spells CSASDSGVETQYF. In nucleotides, the CDR3 is TGCAGTGCTAGTGATAGCGGGGTTGAGACCCAGTACTTC.

This clonotype was recorded many times. The V gene is TRBV15, the J gene TRBJ2-3; 7 bases map to TRBD2. CDR1 and CDR2 (germline): LNHNV, YYDKDF (reference sequence). Trimming at V came to 1 base and at J to 7 bases, leaving 5 bases not matched to a gene. This CDR3 is 14 amino acids long. CDR3 region: CATSRVVGGYTQYF. Written as DNA, the CDR3 is TGTGCCACCAGCAGAGTGGTCGGGGGGTATACGCAGTATTTT. Using reference TRBV15 and TRBJ2-3 for the parts outside the CDR3, the full variable domain is DAMVIQNPRYQVTQFGKPVTLSCSQTLNHNVMYWYQQKSSQAPKLLFHYYDKDFNNEADTPDNFQSRRPNTSFCFLDIRSPGLGDTAMYLCATSRVVGGYTQYFGPGTRLTVL.

This clonotype has a count of ten or more. This chain links TRBV7-2 with TRBJ1-2; 7 bases line up with TRBD1. This CDR3 has 15 residues. J lost 2 bases, V lost 0 bases, and 3 bases had no gene match. Germline V gene sequence: CDR1 SGHTA, CDR2 FQGNSA. The DNA for the CDR3 is TGTGCCAGCAGCTTAGCGCCGGGACAGAACTATGGCTACACCTTC. This encodes CASSLAPGQNYGYTF.

This clonotype was seen at least ten times. This chain connects TRBV9 to TRBJ2-7; D not resolved. CDR1 and CDR2 from the germline V gene are SGDLS and YYNGEE. The CDR3 has 16 residues. Trimming pared 0 bases from V and 0 bases from J, leaving 13 bases between. The CDR3 nucleotides read TGTGCCAGCAGCGTAGATCCAGCCTTGAGCTCCTACGAGCAGTACTTC. This gives the protein CASSVDPALSSYEQYF.

This clonotype was counted many times. This sequence joins TRBV6-5 and TRBJ1-6; perhaps TRBD1 as D (5 bases). This CDR3 contains 15 residues. Deletions cut 4 bases from V and 6 bases from J, with 13 bases between. Germline V gene lookup returns CDR1 MNHEY and CDR2 SVGAGI. DNA for the CDR3: TGTGCCAGCAGTTCTACGCGGGACGTTAATTCACCCCTCCACTTT. Translated, it gives CASSSTRDVNSPLHF.

This clonotype was seen at least ten times. The chain carries TRBV20-1 and TRBJ2-5, with TRBD2 identical over 10 bases. J was trimmed by 0 bases and V by 2 bases; bases with no gene match: 3. The CDR3 spans 15 residues. From germline, CDR1 is DFQATT and CDR2 SNEGSKA (reference sequence). The CDR3 DNA reads as TGCAGTGCTAGATCAGCGGGGGGGTACCAAGAGACCCAGTACTTC. This gives the protein CSARSAGGYQETQYF.

This clonotype has at least ten counts. The chain joins TRBV12-3 or TRBV12-4 to TRBJ2-1; D not certain. V lost 2 bases to trimming and J lost 7 bases, with 15 bases between them. The CDR3 runs 15 residues. The DNA of the CDR3 is TGTGCCAGCAGTTTATCAGCAGGATTGGGGAATGAGCAGTTCTTC. Encoded protein: CASSLSAGLGNEQFF.